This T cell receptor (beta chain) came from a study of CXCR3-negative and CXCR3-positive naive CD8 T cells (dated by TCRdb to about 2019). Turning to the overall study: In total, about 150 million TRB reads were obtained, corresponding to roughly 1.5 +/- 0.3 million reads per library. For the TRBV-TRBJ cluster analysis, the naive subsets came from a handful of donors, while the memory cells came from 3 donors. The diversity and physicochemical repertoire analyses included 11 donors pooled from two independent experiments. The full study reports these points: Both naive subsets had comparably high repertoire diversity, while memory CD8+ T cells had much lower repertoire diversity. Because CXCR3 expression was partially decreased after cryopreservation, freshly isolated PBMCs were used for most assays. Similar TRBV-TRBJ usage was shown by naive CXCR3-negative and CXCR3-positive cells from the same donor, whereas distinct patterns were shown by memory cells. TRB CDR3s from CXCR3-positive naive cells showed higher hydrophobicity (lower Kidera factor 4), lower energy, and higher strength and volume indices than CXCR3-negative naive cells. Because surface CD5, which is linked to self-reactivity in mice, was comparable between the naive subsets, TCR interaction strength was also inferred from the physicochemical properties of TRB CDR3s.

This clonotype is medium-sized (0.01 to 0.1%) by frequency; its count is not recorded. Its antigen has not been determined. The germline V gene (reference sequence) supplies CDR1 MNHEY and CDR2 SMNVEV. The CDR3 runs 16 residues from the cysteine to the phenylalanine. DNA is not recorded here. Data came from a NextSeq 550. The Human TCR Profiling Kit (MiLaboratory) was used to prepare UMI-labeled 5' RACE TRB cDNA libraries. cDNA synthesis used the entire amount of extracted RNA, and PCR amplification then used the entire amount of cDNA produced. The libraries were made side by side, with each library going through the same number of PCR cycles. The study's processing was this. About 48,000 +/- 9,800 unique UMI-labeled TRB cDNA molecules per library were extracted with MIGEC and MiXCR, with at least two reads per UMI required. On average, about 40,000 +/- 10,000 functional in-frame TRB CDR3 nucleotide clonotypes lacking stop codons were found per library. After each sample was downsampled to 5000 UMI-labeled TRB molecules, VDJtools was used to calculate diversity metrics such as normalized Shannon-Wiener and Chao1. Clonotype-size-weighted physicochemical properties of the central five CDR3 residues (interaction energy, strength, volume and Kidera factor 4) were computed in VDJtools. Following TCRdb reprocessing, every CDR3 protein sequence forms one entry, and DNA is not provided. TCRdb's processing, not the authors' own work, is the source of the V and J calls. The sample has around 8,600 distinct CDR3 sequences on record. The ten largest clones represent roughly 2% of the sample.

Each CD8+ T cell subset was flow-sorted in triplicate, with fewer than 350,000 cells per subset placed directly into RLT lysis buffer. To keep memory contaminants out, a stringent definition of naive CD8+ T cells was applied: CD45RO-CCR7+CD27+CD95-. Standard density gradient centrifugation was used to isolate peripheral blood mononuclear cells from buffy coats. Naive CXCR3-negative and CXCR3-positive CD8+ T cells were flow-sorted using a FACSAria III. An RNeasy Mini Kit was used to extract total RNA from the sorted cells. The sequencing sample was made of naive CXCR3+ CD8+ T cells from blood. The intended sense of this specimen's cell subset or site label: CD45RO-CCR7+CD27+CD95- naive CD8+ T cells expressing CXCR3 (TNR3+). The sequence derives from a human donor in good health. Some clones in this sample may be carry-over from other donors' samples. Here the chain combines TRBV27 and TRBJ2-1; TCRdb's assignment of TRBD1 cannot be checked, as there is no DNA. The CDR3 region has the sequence CASSFLLRDTGDEQFF.